Listed here are 5 T cell receptor beta chains from one sample, sequenced in a study of OX40 agonist ivuxolimab in advanced cancers. TCRdb keeps only in-frame clones here, not all; method: immunoSEQ multiplex PCR. The profile shows roughly 40,000 clones, 92% of them singletons. The sequences come from CD4+ or CD8+ T cells sorted from blood, collected in a trial of the OX40 agonist ivuxolimab. The receptors shown here come from an adult with an advanced solid tumor such as melanoma, head and neck, liver or kidney cancer.

The V call is TRBV28, the J call TRBJ1-5; D remains ambiguous. In germline, CDR1 is MDHEN, CDR2 SYDVKM. The V gene lost 4 bases and the J gene lost 6 bases, with 16 bases spanning the gap. This CDR3 contains 15 residues. The CDR3 DNA follows: TGTGCCAGCAGTTCTCTGGCAGGAGGATCTCAGCCCCAGCATTTT. Its translation is CASSSLAGGSQPQHF.

This clone showed up just a few times. The V and J genes are TRBV4-1 and TRBJ1-1, with a tentative D call TRBD1 (6 bases). Trimming stripped 1 base from V and 8 bases from J, with 8 bases between. CDR1 is MGHRA and CDR2 is YSYEKL in the germline V gene. CDR3 size: 12 residues. CDR3 bases: TGCGCCAGCAGCCAAGGGAGGGGGGAAGCTTTCTTT. This translates into CASSQGRGEAFF.

This sequence joins TRBV14 and TRBJ2-3; perhaps TRBD2 as D (5 bases). Germline CDR1 is SGHDN and CDR2 is FVKESK. This CDR3 is built from 20 residues. V lost 0 bases to trimming and J lost 0 bases, with 22 bases between them. The CDR3, as DNA: TGTGCCAGCAGCCAAGACTTGAGCCTAGCTGGATTGACTAGCACAGATACGCAGTATTTT. Protein product: CASSQDLSLAGLTSTDTQYF.

V is TRBV7-9 and J is TRBJ2-1; D is perhaps TRBD2 (5 bases). This CDR3 comprises 15 residues. V lost 5 bases and J lost 5, with 16 bases in between. The germline V gene has CDR1 SEHNR and CDR2 FQNEAQ (reference sequence). CDR3: CASSPFVGADNEQFF. The CDR3 DNA reads TGTGCCAGCAGCCCGTTCGTGGGAGCGGACAATGAGCAGTTCTTC.

The V call is TRBV7-3, the J call TRBJ2-1; D is uncertain. The CDR3 has 11 amino acids. Deletions cut 5 bases from V and 8 bases from J, with 7 bases between. Germline V gives CDR1 SGHTA, CDR2 FQGTGA. Here the CDR3 DNA reads TGTGCCAGCAGCCCCGGCGATGAGCAGTTCTTC. Its protein product is CASSPGDEQFF.